This TCR beta chain is from a study of shared clonotypes between healthy human individuals (dated by TCRdb to 2019 to 2021). In the study overall: The cohort included three men and a couple of women between 18 and 49 years of age. For each donor, CD4 naive and CD4 memory were each run on three plates, CD8 naive on two plates, and CD8 memory on one plate. Blood TCR repertoires of roughly 5 healthy adults were deeply sequenced to estimate repertoire size and the extent of clonotype sharing between individuals. To increase sequencing depth and limit assay-specific biases, different laboratories used diverse techniques to prepare libraries and sequence TCR repertoires. Per donor, leukapheresis produced somewhere between about 0.85 and 9.5 billion PBMCs. Results and caveats for the whole study, not just this receptor: Naive subsets generally had larger estimated clonotype richness than memory subsets did. Pairwise subsampling led to the expectation that sequencing depth would affect the degree of clonotype sharing among donors. Because the study included a small number of donors, the genetic and exposure-history diversity represented was limited. Only blood was sampled, and tissue TCR repertoires likely differ from those in blood. Approximately 5% of naive CD4, approximately 3.7% of naive CD8, around 2.3% of memory CD4, and less than 0.45% of memory CD8 clonotypes were shared across a few donors. Rarefaction of sorted-subset datasets indicated incomplete sequencing despite the large sequencing depth. Clonotypes shared by all four sorted-subset donors showed higher generation probabilities than non-shared clonotypes.

TCR CDR3 regions were amplified from genomic DNA by multiplex PCR using the deep immunoSEQ assay. Genomic DNA extracted from each cell subset was distributed evenly over all wells of several immunoSEQ 96-well plates, and each plate served as one replicate. For sorted subsets, approximately 200 ng of genomic DNA, equivalent to 30,000 or so T cell genomes, went into each replicate PCR. The purified libraries were quantified using a Qubit 3.0 fluorometer, sized with a Bioanalyzer 2100, and then quantified again using the KAPA Library Quantification kit. Every immunoSEQ 96-well plate was sequenced on a dedicated single-read 150-cycle Illumina NextSeq 550 flow cell. Processing in the source paper ran as follows. The immunoSEQ output contained only junctional sequences without quality scores, so filtering could not match that applied to full-length reads. Sequences were annotated with PyIR, a Python wrapper for IgBLAST v1.9, using IMGT germline references to assign V/J genes and CDR3. Reads were removed for weak V/J assignments (E-value above 1e-6), missing CDR3, stop codons, out-of-frame junctions, or ambiguous translated residues. V3J clonotypes were defined as sequences sharing the same inferred V gene, J gene, and CDR3 amino acid sequence. Percentage overlap between repertoires was calculated by dividing the number of shared unique clonotypes by the size of the smaller repertoire. Repertoire richness was assessed with RTK rarefaction, the Chao1 estimator, and Recon v2.1 estimates of unobserved clonotypes. OLGA was used to compute generation probabilities for all TCRbeta clonotypes that the gDNA method yielded from a few donors. TCRdb took over this immuneACCESS table, retaining in-frame rearrangements with V and J assigned. Such tables are incomplete; in checked studies, under half of the missing clones stem from an unresolved V gene, and the remainder is unexplained. The V and J calls and clone size come from that table; D and trimming were worked out from the DNA. In all, the sample holds 2 million to 2.5 million clones, and roughly 92% of those were seen once. The leading ten clones occupy 0.37% of the sample.

Remarks on this clone: The antigen it binds to is not known. Qualities for individual bases were not recorded, and no much larger clone is one base off.

Donors were healthy HIV-negative adults with no recently reported acute infections or vaccinations. All donors were Caucasian adults living in Nashville, Tennessee, USA. CD4+ T cells were enriched by magnetic negative selection; naive cells were then positively selected on CD45RA, and the negative fraction formed the memory subset. After blood collection by leukapheresis, PBMCs were isolated using Ficoll-Histopaque density gradient centrifugation and then cryopreserved in the vapor phase of liquid nitrogen. Analytical flow cytometry was used to check the purity and quantity of every magnetically sorted T cell population. Genomic DNA was isolated from each sorted fraction and quantified by UV absorbance on a Nanodrop 2000c. This receptor was identified in a man between 18 and 35 years old in good health. Some clones in this sample may be carry-over from other donors' samples. Sequenced: naive CD4+ T cells from PBMCs. Read against the paper, the sample's cell subset or site label means: CD45RA+ positively selected.

The CDR3 region: CASSWETGTYNEQFF. At the DNA level, the sequence is TGCGCCAGCAGCTGGGAGACAGGGACATACAATGAGCAGTTCTTC. This receptor chain uses TRBV5-1 and TRBJ2-1; 7 bases in the junction line up with TRBD1. CDR1 SGHRS and CDR2 YFSETQ are derived from the germline V gene. Trimming leaves V shorter by 3 bases and J shorter by 4 bases, with the junction holding 7 bases beyond the gene matches. Measured from the cysteine to the phenylalanine, the CDR3 is 15 residues long. The DNA shown is the 45-base CDR3, in frame from base 1.